These 6 T cell receptor beta chains originate from one sample sequenced in a study of vaccination and CD4 T cells after COVID-19. These receptors' targets are unknown. CD4+ T cells that had been cultured provided DNA sequenced with the Oncomine TCR Beta short-read assay. In TCRdb, the PCR reads were re-called with MiXCR into one record per CDR3 protein. Among about 13,000 distinct CDR3 sequences listed, around 42% were seen once. This sample's treatment: approximately 9-day PBMC culture with coronavirus spike peptide pools or control peptides (ViraFEST assay). The source was CD4+ T cells from blood, cultured in vitro, collected before SARS-CoV-2 vaccination. The source is a human donor who had recovered from COVID-19.

This clonotype came up a few times. The rearrangement joins TRBV5-6 to TRBJ1-2; D is uncertain. Per the germline V gene, CDR1 is SGHDT and CDR2 is YYEEEE. The CDR3 is 15 amino acids. Trimming cost V 0 bases and J 1 base, with 10 bases left between them. The CDR3 DNA is TGTGCCAGCAGCTTGGCCCTGCGGGTTAACTATGGCTACACCTTC. It encodes CASSLALRVNYGYTF. The complete variable domain, with remaining parts taken from reference TRBV5-6 and TRBJ1-2, reads DAGVTQSPTHLIKTRGQQVTLRCSPKSGHDTVSWYQQALGQGPQFIFQYYEEEERQRGNFPDRFSGHQFPNYSSELNVNALLLGDSALYLCASSLALRVNYGYTFGSGTRLTVV.

This chain links TRBV4-2 with TRBJ2-7, with D possibly matching TRBD2 (6 bases). The length of the CDR3 is 15 residues. Germline V gene data show CDR1 as LGHNA and CDR2 as YNFKEQ. V lost 1 base, J lost 2 bases, and 12 bases lay in between. The CDR3 DNA is TGTGCCAGCAGCCAAGCCCCGCAGCGGGCCTACGAGCAGTACTTC. This encodes CASSQAPQRAYEQYF.

The chain joins TRBV7-2 to TRBJ1-5, with TRBD1 matching over 8 bases. Germline CDR1 SGHTA, CDR2 FQGNSA. This CDR3 is built from 16 residues. Trimming cost V 6 bases and J 3 bases; bases outside gene matches: 10. The CDR3 loop is CASSPQGQAINQPQHF. The CDR3 DNA is TGTGCCAGCAGTCCCCAGGGACAGGCGATCAATCAGCCCCAGCATTTT. The full variable domain, with the rest looked up from reference TRBV7-2 and TRBJ1-5, is GAGVSQSPSNKVTEKGKDVELRCDPISGHTALYWYRQSLGQGLEFLIYFQGNSAPDKSGLPSDRFSAERTGGSVSTLTIQRTQQEDSAVYLCASSPQGQAINQPQHFGDGTRLSIL.

This clonotype was counted only a few times. This chain joins TRBV20-1 and TRBJ2-3; a weak D match, TRBD2 (7 bases). CDR1 is DFQATT and CDR2 is SNEGSKA in the germline V gene (reference sequence). This CDR3 is built from 15 residues. Trimming pared 1 base from V and 2 bases from J, leaving 13 bases between. This CDR3 reads CSARVRRGLTDTQYF. For the CDR3, the DNA is TGCAGTGCTAGAGTAAGGCGGGGGCTCACAGATACGCAGTATTTT.

This clonotype has just a few counts. The rearrangement joins TRBV6-2 or TRBV6-3 to TRBJ1-2; D may be TRBD1 (6 bases). The CDR3 totals 13 residues. Deletions cut 4 bases from V and 4 bases from J, with 10 bases between. CDR1 and CDR2 from the germline V gene are MNHEY and SVGEGT. CDR3 amino acids: CASSSDRPYGYTF. The DNA for the CDR3 is TGTGCCAGCAGTTCTGACAGGCCCTATGGCTACACCTTC.

A few counts support this clonotype. The chain joins TRBV7-2 to TRBJ2-3; 8 bases align to TRBD2. Germline values: CDR1 SGHTA, CDR2 FQGNSA. Trimming took 2 bases from V and 4 from J; bases not matched to a gene: 8. The CDR3 consists of 16 residues. The CDR3 protein is CASSLRAGGRADTQYF. The CDR3 DNA reads as TGTGCCAGCAGCTTACGGGCGGGAGGTCGGGCAGATACGCAGTATTTT.